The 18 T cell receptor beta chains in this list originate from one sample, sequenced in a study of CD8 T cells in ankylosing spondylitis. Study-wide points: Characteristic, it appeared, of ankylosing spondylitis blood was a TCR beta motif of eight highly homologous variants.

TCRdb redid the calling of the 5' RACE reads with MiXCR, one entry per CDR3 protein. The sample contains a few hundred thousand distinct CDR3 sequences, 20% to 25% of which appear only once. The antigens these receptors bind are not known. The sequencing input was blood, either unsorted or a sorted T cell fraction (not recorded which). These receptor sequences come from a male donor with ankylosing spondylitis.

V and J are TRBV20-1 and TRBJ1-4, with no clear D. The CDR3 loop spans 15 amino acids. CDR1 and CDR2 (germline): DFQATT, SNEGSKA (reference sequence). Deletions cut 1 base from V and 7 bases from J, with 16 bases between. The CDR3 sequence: CSARVPQFVSEKLFF. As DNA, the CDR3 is TGCAGTGCTAGAGTTCCGCAATTCGTGTCTGAAAAACTGTTTTTT.

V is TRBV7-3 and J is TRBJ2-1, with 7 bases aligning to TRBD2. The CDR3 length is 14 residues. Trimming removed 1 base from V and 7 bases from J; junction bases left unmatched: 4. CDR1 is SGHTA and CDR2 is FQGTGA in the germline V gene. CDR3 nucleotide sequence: TGTGCCAGCAGCTTAAGGGGACTACGGAATGAGCAGTTCTTC. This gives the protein CASSLRGLRNEQFF.

The CDR3 bases are TGCGCCAGCAGCCGCCCCTCTTCGGGATCCTACAATGAGCAGTTCTTC. Translation gives CASSRPSSGSYNEQFF. V is TRBV4-1 and J is TRBJ2-1; D may be TRBD2 (5 bases). The V gene lost 4 bases and the J gene lost 1 base, with 14 bases spanning the gap. From germline, CDR1 is MGHRA and CDR2 YSYEKL. The CDR3 runs to 16 residues.

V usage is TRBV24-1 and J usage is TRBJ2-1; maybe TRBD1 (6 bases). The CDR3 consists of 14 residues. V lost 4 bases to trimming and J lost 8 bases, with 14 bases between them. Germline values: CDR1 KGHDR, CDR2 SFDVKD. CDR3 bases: TGTGCCACCAGTGACTCGGGACACAGGGATGAGCAGTTCTTC. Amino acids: CATSDSGHRDEQFF.

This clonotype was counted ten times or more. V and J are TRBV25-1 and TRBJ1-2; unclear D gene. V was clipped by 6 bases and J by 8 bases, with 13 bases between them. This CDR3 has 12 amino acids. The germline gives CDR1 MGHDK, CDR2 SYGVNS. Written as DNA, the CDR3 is TGTGCCAGCAGGGTACCGGTTGGAGGCTACACCTTC. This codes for CASRVPVGGYTF.

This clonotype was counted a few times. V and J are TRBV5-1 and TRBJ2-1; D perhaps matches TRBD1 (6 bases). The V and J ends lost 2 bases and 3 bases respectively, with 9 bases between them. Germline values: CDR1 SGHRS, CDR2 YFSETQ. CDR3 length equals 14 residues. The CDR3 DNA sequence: TGCGCCAGCAGCTTCCGGGACAACTACAATGAGCAGTTCTTC. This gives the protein CASSFRDNYNEQFF.

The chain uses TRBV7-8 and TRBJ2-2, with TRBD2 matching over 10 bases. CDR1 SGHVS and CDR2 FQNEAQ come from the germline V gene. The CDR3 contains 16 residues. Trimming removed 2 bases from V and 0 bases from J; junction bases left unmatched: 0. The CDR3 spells CASSLLAGANTGELFF. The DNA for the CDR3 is TGTGCCAGCAGCTTACTAGCGGGGGCGAACACCGGGGAGCTGTTTTTT. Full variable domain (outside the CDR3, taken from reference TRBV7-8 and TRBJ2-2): GAGVSQSPRYKVAKRGQDVALRCDPISGHVSLFWYQQALGQGPEFLTYFQNEAQLDKSGLPSDRFFAERPEGSVSTLKIQRTQQEDSAVYLCASSLLAGANTGELFFGEGSRLTVL.

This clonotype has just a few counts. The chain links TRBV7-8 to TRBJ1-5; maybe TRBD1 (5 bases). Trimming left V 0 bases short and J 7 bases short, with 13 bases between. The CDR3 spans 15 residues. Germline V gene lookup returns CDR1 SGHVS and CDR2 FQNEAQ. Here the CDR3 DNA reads TGTGCCAGCAGCTTAGCTGCGGGGGGAGGGCAGCCCCAGCATTTT. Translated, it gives CASSLAAGGGQPQHF. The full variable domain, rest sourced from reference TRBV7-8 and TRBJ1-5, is GAGVSQSPRYKVAKRGQDVALRCDPISGHVSLFWYQQALGQGPEFLTYFQNEAQLDKSGLPSDRFFAERPEGSVSTLKIQRTQQEDSAVYLCASSLAAGGGQPQHFGDGTRLSIL.

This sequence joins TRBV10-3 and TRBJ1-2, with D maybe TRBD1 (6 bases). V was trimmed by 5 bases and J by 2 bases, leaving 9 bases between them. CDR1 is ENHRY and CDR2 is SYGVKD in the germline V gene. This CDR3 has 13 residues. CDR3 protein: CAISKGQNYGYTF. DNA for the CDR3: TGTGCCATCAGTAAGGGACAAAACTATGGCTACACCTTC.

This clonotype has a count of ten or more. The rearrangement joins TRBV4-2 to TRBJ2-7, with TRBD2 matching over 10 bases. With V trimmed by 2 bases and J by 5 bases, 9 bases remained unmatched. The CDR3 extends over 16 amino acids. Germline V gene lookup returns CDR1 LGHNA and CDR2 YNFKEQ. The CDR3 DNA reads TGTGCCAGCAGCCAACCCGGGACTAGCGCTTCCCACGAGCAGTACTTC. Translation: CASSQPGTSASHEQYF.

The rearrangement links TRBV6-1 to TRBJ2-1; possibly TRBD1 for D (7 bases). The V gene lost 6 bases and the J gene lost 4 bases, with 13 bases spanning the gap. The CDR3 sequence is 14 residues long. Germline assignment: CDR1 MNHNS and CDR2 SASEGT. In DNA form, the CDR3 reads TGTGCCAGCAGGGGAGGACAGGAATACAATGAGCAGTTCTTC. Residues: CASRGGQEYNEQFF.

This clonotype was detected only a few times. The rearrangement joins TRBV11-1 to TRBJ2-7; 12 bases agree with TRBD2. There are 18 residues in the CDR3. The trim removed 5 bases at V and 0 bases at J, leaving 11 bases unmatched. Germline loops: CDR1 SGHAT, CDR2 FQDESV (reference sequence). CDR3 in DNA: TGTGCCAGCAGCGAAGGCCTAGCGGGAGGGGGTCCCTCCTACGAGCAGTACTTC. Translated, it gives CASSEGLAGGGPSYEQYF.

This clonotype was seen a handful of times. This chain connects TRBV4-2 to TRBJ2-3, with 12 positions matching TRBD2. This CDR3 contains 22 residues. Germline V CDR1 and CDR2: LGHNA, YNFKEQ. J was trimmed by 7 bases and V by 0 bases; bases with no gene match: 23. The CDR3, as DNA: TGTGCCAGCAGCCAAGATAGTCGGTGGACTAGCGGGAATCCTGGGGAGGTCTATACGCAGTATTTT. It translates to CASSQDSRWTSGNPGEVYTQYF.

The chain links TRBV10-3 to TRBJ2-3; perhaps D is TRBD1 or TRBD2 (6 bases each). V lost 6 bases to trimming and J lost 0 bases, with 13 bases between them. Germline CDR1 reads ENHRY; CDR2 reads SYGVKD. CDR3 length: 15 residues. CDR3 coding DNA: TGTGCCATCAGGAGGGGGGTGGCGAGCACAGATACGCAGTATTTT. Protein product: CAIRRGVASTDTQYF.

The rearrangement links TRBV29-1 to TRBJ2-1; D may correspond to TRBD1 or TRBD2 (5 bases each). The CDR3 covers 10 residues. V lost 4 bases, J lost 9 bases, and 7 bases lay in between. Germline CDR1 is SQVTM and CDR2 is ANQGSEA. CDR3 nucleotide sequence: TGCAGCGTTGGGGGGAGTGAGCAGTTCTTC. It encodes CSVGGSEQFF.

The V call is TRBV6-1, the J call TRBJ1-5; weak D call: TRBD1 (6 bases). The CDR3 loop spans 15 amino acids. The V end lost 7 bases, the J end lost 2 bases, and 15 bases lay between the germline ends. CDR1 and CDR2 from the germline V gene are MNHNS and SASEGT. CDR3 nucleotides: TGTGCCAGCAATACCCCGAGGACAGGCAATCAGCCCCAGCATTTT. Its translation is CASNTPRTGNQPQHF.

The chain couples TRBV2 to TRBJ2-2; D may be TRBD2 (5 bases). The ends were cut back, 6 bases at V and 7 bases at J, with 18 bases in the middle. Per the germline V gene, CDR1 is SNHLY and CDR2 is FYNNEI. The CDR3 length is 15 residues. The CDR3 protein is CASRSGRVWIGELFF. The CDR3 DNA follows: TGTGCCAGCAGATCCGGGCGGGTTTGGATCGGGGAGCTGTTTTTT.

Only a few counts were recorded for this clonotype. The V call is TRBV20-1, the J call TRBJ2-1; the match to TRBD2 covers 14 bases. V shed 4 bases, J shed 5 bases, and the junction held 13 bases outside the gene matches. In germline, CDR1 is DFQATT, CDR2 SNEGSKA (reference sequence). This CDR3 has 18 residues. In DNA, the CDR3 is TGCAGTGCTATCAACCGAGGACTAGCGGGAGGTATAGACAATGAGCAGTTCTTC. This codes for CSAINRGLAGGIDNEQFF.